The entry that follows covers one TCR beta chain sequence. Its antigen is not known. CD4+ naive, central memory, regulatory and stem cell-like memory cells were sorted via CD45RO/CCR7/CD25/CD127/CD95/CD27. This record comes from a study of beta chain features in type 1 diabetes. Regarding the study as a whole: Fewer insertions but more deletions were seen at VDJ junctions in type 1 diabetes patients.

Trimming at V came to 1 base and at J to 6 bases, leaving 2 bases not matched to a gene. CDR1 MGHDK and CDR2 SYGVNS come from the germline V gene. The CDR3 is 14 residues long. What was sequenced were expressed TCRB transcripts, since all of the isolated RNA had been reverse transcribed. The protocol was immunoSEQ multiplex PCR, while the TCRdb copy is restricted to in-frame clones and leaves out a portion. The data contain 110,000 to 150,000 clones, 9.7% of them singletons. The TCR was taken from a woman between 40 and 50 years old in good health. The chain uses TRBV25-1 and TRBJ1-2; 10 bases fit TRBD1. What was sequenced was central memory CD4+ T cells from blood. This CDR3 reads CASSEFGTGDGYTF. In DNA, the CDR3 is TGTGCCAGCAGTGAATTCGGGACAGGGGATGGCTACACCTTC.